A selection of T cell receptor beta chains follows, all from one sample in a study of blood T cell repertoires in COVID-19. This table comes from immunoSEQ multiplex PCR, and its TCRdb copy is limited to in-frame clones, with some not included. The table shows roughly 150,000 clones, with about 84% occurring only once. What was sequenced was PBMCs or T cells enriched from blood (not recorded which). The receptors originated from a middle-aged woman with acute COVID-19. Each CDR3 is given without its conserved first and last residue.

v_gene: TRBV25-1; j_gene: TRBJ2-2; CDR3aa: ASSGRAFGTGELF
v_gene: TRBV5-4; j_gene: TRBJ1-1; CDR3aa: ASSLELLNTEAF
v_gene: TRBV7-9; j_gene: TRBJ2-5; CDR3aa: ASSFVGTSRETQY
v_gene: TRBV12-3/TRBV12-4; j_gene: TRBJ2-7; CDR3aa: ASSLGAPYEQY
v_gene: TRBV5-4; j_gene: TRBJ1-2; CDR3aa: ASSPGVGQKPYGYT
v_gene: TRBV6-5; j_gene: TRBJ1-1; CDR3aa: ASLGNTEAF
v_gene: TRBV10-3; j_gene: TRBJ2-1; CDR3aa: AISEGAGGPKYNEQF
v_gene: TRBV27; j_gene: TRBJ2-1; CDR3aa: ASSWTSGSNEQF
v_gene: TRBV19; j_gene: TRBJ1-1; CDR3aa: ASNRGPGTEAF
v_gene: TRBV2; j_gene: TRBJ1-1; CDR3aa: ASLGQGPDEAF
v_gene: TRBV7-3; j_gene: TRBJ1-5; CDR3aa: ASSQTTTTGKGYSNQPQH
v_gene: TRBV2; j_gene: TRBJ1-6; CDR3aa: ASSSTGTTTPLH
v_gene: TRBV10-3; j_gene: TRBJ1-1; CDR3aa: AISEPDRGGTEAF
v_gene: TRBV6-1; j_gene: TRBJ1-4; CDR3aa: ASSESAGLNEKLF
v_gene: TRBV29-1; j_gene: TRBJ2-1; CDR3aa: SVVKGEVYYNEQF
v_gene: TRBV11-3; j_gene: TRBJ2-2; CDR3aa: ASRAGATGELF
v_gene: TRBV2; j_gene: TRBJ2-4; CDR3aa: ASSEKYGSGKSNIQY
v_gene: TRBV2; j_gene: TRBJ1-2; CDR3aa: ASTAGRGSYGYT
v_gene: TRBV12-3/TRBV12-4; j_gene: TRBJ1-4; CDR3aa: ASTLGGGEKLF
v_gene: TRBV24-1; j_gene: TRBJ2-2; CDR3aa: ATGGTSAAGELF
v_gene: TRBV7-3; j_gene: TRBJ2-7; CDR3aa: ASGPGQGYEQY
v_gene: TRBV4-2; j_gene: TRBJ2-5; CDR3aa: ASSQGTSGMETQY